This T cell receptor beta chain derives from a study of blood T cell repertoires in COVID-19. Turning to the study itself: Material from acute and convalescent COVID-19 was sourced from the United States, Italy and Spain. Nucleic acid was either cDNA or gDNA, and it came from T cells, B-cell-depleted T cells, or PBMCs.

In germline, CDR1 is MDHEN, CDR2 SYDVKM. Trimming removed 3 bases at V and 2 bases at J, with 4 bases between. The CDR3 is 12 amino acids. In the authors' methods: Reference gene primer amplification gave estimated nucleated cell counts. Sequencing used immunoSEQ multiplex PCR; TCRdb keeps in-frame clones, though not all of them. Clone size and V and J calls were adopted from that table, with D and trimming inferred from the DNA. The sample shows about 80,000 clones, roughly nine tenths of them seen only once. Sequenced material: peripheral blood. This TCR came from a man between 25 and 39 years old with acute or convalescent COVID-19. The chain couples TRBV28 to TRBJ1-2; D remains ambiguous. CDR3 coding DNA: TGTGCCAGCAGTTTTATAAACTATGGCTACACCTTC. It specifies CASSFINYGYTF.